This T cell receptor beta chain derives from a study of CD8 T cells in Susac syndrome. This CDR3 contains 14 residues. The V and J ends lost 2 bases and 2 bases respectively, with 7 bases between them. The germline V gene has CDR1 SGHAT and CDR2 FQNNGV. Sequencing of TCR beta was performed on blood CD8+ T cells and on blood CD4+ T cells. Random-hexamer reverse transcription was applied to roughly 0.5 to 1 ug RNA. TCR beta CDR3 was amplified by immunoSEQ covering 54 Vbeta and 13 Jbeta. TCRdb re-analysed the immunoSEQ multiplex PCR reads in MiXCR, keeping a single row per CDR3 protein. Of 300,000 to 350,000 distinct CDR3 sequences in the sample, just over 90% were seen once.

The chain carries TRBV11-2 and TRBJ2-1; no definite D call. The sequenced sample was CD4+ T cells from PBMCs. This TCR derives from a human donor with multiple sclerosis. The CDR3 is CASSLRLAYNEQFF. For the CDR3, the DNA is TGTGCCAGCAGCTTAAGGCTAGCCTACAATGAGCAGTTCTTC.